The rows below give T cell receptor beta chains drawn from one sample of a study of STAT5B mutations in CD4+ large granular lymphocyte leukemia. Data came from immunoSEQ multiplex PCR; TCRdb stores just in-frame clones and leaves some out. Seen here are approximately 35,000 clones, over 60% observed once, and the top ten hold roughly 7%. The sample taken for sequencing was CD4+ T cells from blood buffy coats. These receptor sequences come from a human donor in good health. CDR3s include the opening cysteine and the closing phenylalanine or tryptophan. Fields, in order: D gene, J gene, V gene, clone size, CDR3 protein, CDR3 DNA. A D gene is named only where the DNA matches it firmly. Clone size appears in some rows only: once, few, many, or a class for an expanded clone.

>-|TRBJ2-3|TRBV15|-
CATSGGYTDTQYF
TGTGCCACCAGCGGGGGATACACAGATACGCAGTATTTT
>TRBD1|TRBJ1-1|TRBV10-1|-
CASSPTQGAYTEAFF
TGCGCCAGCAGTCCCACACAGGGGGCTTATACTGAAGCTTTCTTT
>-|TRBJ2-2|TRBV10-2|-
CASSRDTMGTGELFF
TGCGCCAGCAGCCGGGACACGATGGGGACCGGGGAGCTGTTTTTT
>-|TRBJ2-5|TRBV7-5|-
CARSHLTGVVETQYF
TGTGCCAGAAGCCACTTGACAGGGGTAGTGGAGACCCAGTACTTC
>TRBD1|TRBJ2-2|TRBV2|-
CASKGQGDTGELFF
TGTGCCAGCAAGGGACAGGGAGACACCGGGGAGCTGTTTTTT
>-|TRBJ2-6|TRBV5-8|-
CAPGAGTLSGANVLTF
TGTGCCCCAGGGGCAGGGACGCTCTCTGGGGCCAACGTCCTGACTTTC
>-|TRBJ1-2|TRBV11-3|-
CASSLGRGRGYTF
TGTGCCAGCAGCTTAGGGAGGGGCCGGGGCTACACCTTC
>-|TRBJ2-2|TRBV5-1|-
CASSDLRGAGELFF
TGCGCCAGCAGCGATCTTAGGGGGGCCGGGGAGCTGTTTTTT
>-|TRBJ1-3|TRBV30|-
CAWSGGQGSSGNTIYF
TGTGCCTGGAGTGGGGGGCAGGGGAGCTCTGGAAACACCATATATTTT
>-|TRBJ1-1|TRBV7-2|-
CASSLAQGRFTEAFF
TGTGCCAGCAGCTTAGCGCAGGGGAGGTTCACTGAAGCTTTCTTT
>TRBD2|TRBJ2-7|TRBV2|-
CASRGLAGSYEQYF
TGTGCCAGCAGAGGACTAGCGGGGAGTTACGAGCAGTACTTC
>TRBD2|TRBJ2-5|TRBV9|-
CASSVARGGSGYLETQYF
TGTGCCAGCAGCGTAGCCCGGGGGGGATCGGGGTATTTGGAGACCCAGTACTTC
>TRBD1|TRBJ1-2|TRBV29-1|-
CSVGQGGNYGYTF
TGCAGCGTGGGACAGGGAGGTAACTATGGCTACACCTTC
>-|TRBJ2-5|TRBV5-5|-
CASSSSQGHETQYF
TGTGCCAGCAGCTCGAGTCAGGGGCACGAGACCCAGTACTTC
>-|TRBJ1-1|TRBV5-4|few
CASSRPNTEAFF
TGTGCCAGCAGTCGTCCGAACACTGAAGCTTTCTTT
>-|TRBJ2-2|TRBV7-9|-
CASSSQGPANTGELFF
TGTGCCAGCAGCTCCCAGGGTCCCGCGAACACCGGGGAGCTGTTTTTT
>TRBD1|TRBJ1-5|TRBV19|-
CASSITGGDQPQHF
TGTGCCAGTAGTATCACAGGGGGCGATCAGCCCCAGCATTTT
>-|TRBJ2-2|TRBV19|-
CASSILGTGELFF
TGTGCCAGTAGTATATTGGGAACCGGGGAGCTGTTTTTT
>-|TRBJ1-6|TRBV11-2|-
CASSLGRGNYRISPLHF
TGTGCCAGCAGCTTGGGGAGGGGAAATTATAGGATTTCACCCCTCCACTTT
>-|TRBJ2-3|TRBV9|-
CASSFQGDTQYF
TGTGCCAGCAGCTTCCAGGGAGATACGCAGTATTTT
>-|TRBJ1-5|TRBV10-1|-
CASTPYSNQPQHF
TGCGCCAGCACCCCTTATAGCAATCAGCCCCAGCATTTT
>TRBD2|TRBJ2-5|TRBV11-2|-
CASSLISGGWETQYF
TGTGCCAGCAGCCTAATTAGCGGGGGCTGGGAGACCCAGTACTTC
>-|TRBJ2-7|TRBV18|-
CASSPSQVPSYEQYF
TGTGCCAGCTCACCATCCCAGGTACCTTCCTACGAGCAGTACTTC
>-|TRBJ2-5|TRBV5-4|-
CASSPTGGAGQETQYF
TGTGCCAGCAGCCCAACCGGGGGCGCGGGACAAGAGACCCAGTACTTC
>-|TRBJ1-5|TRBV6-4|few
CASSGYRYNQPQHF
TGTGCCAGCAGTGGTTACAGATACAATCAGCCCCAGCATTTT
>-|TRBJ2-1|TRBV5-1|-
CASSLYPENNEQFF
TGCGCCAGCAGCTTGTATCCGGAAAACAATGAGCAGTTCTTC
>TRBD1|TRBJ2-1|TRBV7-9|-
CASSLGQGASYNEQFF
TGTGCCAGCAGCTTAGGACAGGGGGCCTCCTACAATGAGCAGTTCTTC
>-|TRBJ2-7|TRBV15|-
CATSRETQGMGEQYF
TGTGCCACCAGCCGGGAGACGCAGGGGATGGGCGAGCAGTACTTC
>-|TRBJ1-2|TRBV19|-
CASSMGQAGYTF
TGTGCCAGTAGTATGGGCCAGGCTGGCTACACCTTC
>TRBD2|TRBJ2-7|TRBV7-9|-
CAAGGWAGASYEQYF
TGTGCCGCGGGGGGGTGGGCAGGGGCCTCCTACGAGCAGTACTTC
>-|TRBJ2-6|TRBV5-1|-
CASSTGHPSGANVLTF
TGCGCCAGCAGCACAGGACATCCCTCTGGGGCCAACGTCCTGACTTTC
>TRBD1|TRBJ2-1|TRBV4-3|-
CASSHRDRVSEQFF
TGCGCCAGCAGCCACAGGGACAGGGTCAGTGAGCAGTTCTTC
>TRBD2|TRBJ2-3|TRBV5-4|-
CATGTSGGIDTQYF
TGTGCCACAGGGACTAGCGGGGGGATAGATACGCAGTATTTT
>-|TRBJ2-1|TRBV19|-
CASSAQDRPRLYNEQFF
TGTGCCAGTAGTGCCCAAGACCGGCCCCGACTCTACAATGAGCAGTTCTTC
>-|TRBJ2-7|TRBV27|-
CASSPLGQFSYEQYF
TGTGCCAGCAGTCCACTAGGACAGTTCTCCTACGAGCAGTACTTC
>TRBD1|TRBJ1-2|TRBV4-1|-
CASSQESRDRAGYTF
TGCGCCAGCAGCCAAGAGTCCCGGGACAGGGCTGGCTACACCTTC
>-|TRBJ2-2|TRBV5-1|few
CASTVLENTGELFF
TGCGCCAGCACCGTACTAGAGAACACCGGGGAGCTGTTTTTT
>TRBD1|TRBJ1-2|TRBV2|-
CASLPFTGGGGGYTF
TGTGCCAGCCTTCCCTTTACAGGGGGCGGCGGTGGCTACACCTTC
>-|TRBJ1-2|TRBV7-6|-
CASSSRAGRGGYTF
TGTGCCAGCAGCTCCAGGGCCGGCCGGGGAGGCTACACCTTC
>TRBD1|TRBJ1-1|TRBV27|-
CASTLNQGAWTEAFF
TGTGCCAGCACCCTTAACCAGGGGGCGTGGACTGAAGCTTTCTTT
>-|TRBJ1-3|TRBV7-9|-
CASSLGLSGNTIYF
TGTGCCAGCAGCTTAGGTCTCTCTGGAAACACCATATATTTT
>-|TRBJ1-2|TRBV29-1|few
CSVRYNYGYTF
TGCAGCGTCAGATATAACTATGGCTACACCTTC
>TRBD1|TRBJ1-5|TRBV18|-
CASSGQGDQPQHF
TGTGCCAGCTCAGGACAGGGGGATCAGCCCCAGCATTTT
>-|TRBJ1-2|TRBV6-6|-
CASSHKAPVDYGYTF
TGTGCCAGCAGCCACAAAGCCCCGGTTGACTATGGCTACACCTTC
>-|TRBJ1-1|TRBV11-3|-
CASSHEQFSMNTEAFF
TGTGCCAGCAGCCACGAACAATTTTCAATGAACACTGAAGCTTTCTTT
>-|TRBJ1-1|TRBV5-1|-
CASSLYSGRTEAFF
TGCGCCAGCAGCCTATACTCAGGGAGGACTGAAGCTTTCTTT
>-|TRBJ2-7|TRBV2|-
CASRRGLLSYEQYF
TGTGCCAGCAGGAGGGGACTCCTCTCCTACGAGCAGTACTTC
>-|TRBJ2-7|TRBV25-1|-
CASSEFRSQDEQYF
TGTGCCAGCAGTGAATTTCGCTCCCAGGACGAGCAGTACTTC
>-|TRBJ1-5|TRBV6-6|-
CASSWKGLQAQPQHF
TGTGCCAGCAGTTGGAAAGGACTGCAGGCCCAGCCCCAGCATTTT
>TRBD1|TRBJ2-7|TRBV5-4|once
CASSVGTDFIYEQYF
TGTGCCAGCAGCGTTGGGACAGACTTTATCTACGAGCAGTACTTC
>-|TRBJ1-1|TRBV6-1|few
CASSEDRIAAFF
TGTGCCAGCAGCGAAGACAGGATCGCAGCTTTCTTT
>-|TRBJ2-1|TRBV5-1|-
CASSLGQSYNEQFF
TGCGCCAGCAGCTTGGGCCAGTCCTACAATGAGCAGTTCTTC
>-|TRBJ2-1|TRBV6-1|-
CASSPQNEQFF
TGTGCCAGCAGCCCTCAAAATGAGCAGTTCTTC
>TRBD1|TRBJ1-6|TRBV5-4|-
CASSLGQGGSPLHF
TGTGCCAGCAGCTTGGGACAGGGGGGATCACCCCTCCACTTT
>-|TRBJ2-7|TRBV10-3|-
CASSSEPNSYEQYF
TGTGCCAGTTCGTCGGAGCCGAACTCCTACGAGCAGTACTTC
>TRBD1|TRBJ1-2|TRBV5-1|-
CASSLFIGTGGYGYTF
TGCGCCAGCAGCTTGTTCATCGGGACAGGGGGCTATGGCTACACCTTC
>TRBD1|TRBJ1-5|TRBV19|-
CASRSPTGPGQPQHF
TGTGCCAGTAGATCCCCGACAGGGCCGGGACAGCCCCAGCATTTT